What follows are 9 T cell receptor beta chains derived from one specimen sequenced in a study of siplizumab effects on memory and regulatory T cells. TCRdb's table, derived via immunoSEQ multiplex PCR, lists solely in-frame clones and lacks some. Here the sample spans 80,000 to 130,000 clones, approximately 90% being singletons. Material: Tregs sorted from blood. The receptors were gathered from a human donor in good health.

The chain is built from TRBV16 and TRBJ2-1; 11 bases fit TRBD2. Germline V lookup: CDR1 KGHSY, CDR2 FQNENV. The CDR3 loop spans 15 amino acids. Trimming took 6 bases from V and 8 from J; bases not matched to a gene: 9. The CDR3 region has the DNA TGTGCCAGCAGGGAAACTAGCGGGAGTCTCCATGAGCAGTTCTTC. Translating gives CASRETSGSLHEQFF.

This sequence joins TRBV9 and TRBJ2-2, with 7 bases matching TRBD2. Germline CDR1 reads SGDLS; CDR2 reads YYNGEE. CDR3 size: 18 residues. With 0 bases clipped from V and 1 base from J, the junction kept 9 bases outside the gene matches. The DNA for the CDR3 is TGTGCCAGCAGCGTAGGACCAGGCGGGAGCTTGAACACCGGGGAGCTGTTTTTT. It is translated as CASSVGPGGSLNTGELFF.

J is TRBJ2-3 and V is TRBV5-4, with a possible D match to TRBD2 (5 bases). Trimming removed 3 bases from V and 1 base from J, with 12 bases in between. CDR1 SGHNT and CDR2 YYREEE come from the germline V gene (reference sequence). The CDR3 consists of 15 residues. This CDR3 is CASSWRPRGTDTQYF. For the CDR3, the DNA is TGTGCCAGCAGCTGGAGGCCCCGCGGCACAGATACGCAGTATTTT.

The rearrangement uses TRBV6-1 and TRBJ1-4; D call uncertain. The CDR3 is 14 residues long. V dropped 6 bases and J dropped 8 bases, with 16 bases sitting between them. Germline lookup yields CDR1 MNHNS and CDR2 SASEGT. The CDR3 region has the DNA TGTGCCAGCAGAATGGGCAGCCGAGGGGAAAAACTGTTTTTT. Translated, it gives CASRMGSRGEKLFF.

This clone has a handful of counts. The CDR3 reads CASQGTYGYTF. CDR3 in DNA: TGTGCCAGCCAAGGTACCTATGGCTACACCTTC. The chain couples TRBV2 to TRBJ1-2; no clear D. Per the germline V gene, CDR1 is SNHLY and CDR2 is FYNNEI. With 8 bases removed from V and 4 bases from J, the gap between germline ends came to 8 bases. This CDR3 has 11 amino acids.

The rearrangement uses TRBV19 and TRBJ2-5; 8 positions agree with TRBD1. Germline assignment: CDR1 LNHDA and CDR2 SQIVND (reference sequence). The CDR3 covers 14 residues. Unmatched junction bases numbered 4, after V lost 2 bases and J lost 5 bases. For the CDR3, the DNA is TGTGCCAGTAGTATACAGGGGGCGCGGGAGACCCAGTACTTC. Translated, it gives CASSIQGARETQYF. The complete variable domain, with remaining parts taken from reference TRBV19 and TRBJ2-5, reads DGGITQSPKYLFRKEGQNVTLSCEQNLNHDAMYWYRQDPGQGLRLIYYSQIVNDFQKGDIAEGYSVSREKKESFPLTVTSAQKNPTAFYLCASSIQGARETQYFGPGTRLLVL.

The chain combines TRBV10-2 with TRBJ2-1; 11 nucleotides align to TRBD1. This CDR3 is 14 amino acids long. V trimming: 6 bases; J trimming: 8 bases; junction bases outside the gene matches: 6. Germline V gene sequence: CDR1 WSHSY, CDR2 SAAADI. The DNA for the CDR3 is TGCGCCAGCAGGGACAGGGGGCGCCTCGATGAGCAGTTCTTC. Its protein is CASRDRGRLDEQFF.

V and J are TRBV7-6 and TRBJ2-2; TRBD2 might be the D (6 bases). Germline V lookup: CDR1 SGHVS, CDR2 FNYEAQ. V was cut by 5 bases and J by 6 bases, with 16 bases left in between. The CDR3 length is 15 residues. For the CDR3, the DNA is TGTGCCAGCAGCCAAAACTGGGGGGTCGCCGGGGAGCTGTTTTTT. Translation: CASSQNWGVAGELFF.

This clone has just one count. The chain couples TRBV5-1 to TRBJ2-3; 7 nucleotides line up with TRBD2. CDR3 length: 16 residues. The germline V gene encodes CDR1 SGHRS and CDR2 YFSETQ. J gave up 5 bases and V 1 base, and 10 bases lay outside the gene matches. CDR3 sequence reads: CASSLWTGGRLDTQYF. The CDR3 DNA follows: TGCGCCAGCAGCTTGTGGACGGGGGGAAGATTAGATACGCAGTATTTT.